One and the same sample provided the 28 T cell receptor beta chains below, sequenced in a study of control samples from healthy donors and cancer patients. Libraries were prepared by immunoSEQ multiplex PCR; TCRdb keeps only in-frame clonotypes and omits some of them. The table records fewer than 95,000 clones, 86% of them present only once. Material: blood. All receptors derive from a man between 25 and 39 years old in good health.

This clone appeared a single time. V gene TRBV5-8 combines with J gene TRBJ2-6; D possibly corresponds to TRBD2 (5 bases). Germline CDR1 and CDR2: SGHTS and YDEGEE. The CDR3 covers 15 residues. Trimming took 0 bases from V and 3 from J, leaving 7 bases between them. CDR3 coding DNA: TGTGCCAGCAGCTTGGGAGGGTTTGGGGCCAACGTCCTGACTTTC. Amino acids: CASSLGGFGANVLTF.

The chain links TRBV4-1 to TRBJ2-3, with 8 bases lining up with TRBD2. The V segment lost 1 base and the J segment 2 bases; nucleotides outside the gene matches: 11. Germline V gives CDR1 MGHRA, CDR2 YSYEKL. CDR3 size: 18 residues. Written as DNA, the CDR3 is TGCGCCAGCAGCCAAGCAGCCATCTTAGCGGGGCCCACAGATACGCAGTATTTT. It yields the protein CASSQAAILAGPTDTQYF.

The chain joins TRBV19 to TRBJ1-1; D is ambiguous. The germline CDR1 and CDR2 sequences are LNHDA and SQIVND (reference sequence). V lost 3 bases to trimming and J lost 6 bases, with 11 bases between them. This CDR3 is built from 13 residues. In DNA, the CDR3 is TGTGCCAGTAGTATGCACGGGTCCCCTGAAGCTTTCTTT. Amino acid sequence: CASSMHGSPEAFF.

The chain links TRBV12-3 or TRBV12-4 to TRBJ1-3, with D perhaps matching TRBD1 (5 bases). This CDR3 spans 13 amino acids. The ends were cut back, 7 bases at V and 8 bases at J, with 15 bases in the middle. Here the CDR3 DNA reads TGTGCCAGCACCGAGCAAGGGGCGGACACCATATATTTT. It specifies CASTEQGADTIYF.

The chain employs TRBV7-9 and TRBJ2-1; D may match TRBD1 or TRBD2 (7 bases each). This CDR3 spans 16 amino acids. With 2 bases removed from V and 10 bases from J, the gap between germline ends came to 21 bases. CDR1 is SEHNR and CDR2 is FQNEAQ in the germline V gene (reference sequence). The CDR3 nucleotides read TGTGCCAGCAGCTTATCAGGGGGAGGGCCCTACGCCGAGCAGTTCTTC. Protein sequence: CASSLSGGGPYAEQFF.

This rearrangement joins TRBV6-5 to TRBJ1-2; D gene uncertain. Germline loops: CDR1 MNHEY, CDR2 SVGAGI. The V end lost 0 bases, the J end lost 7 bases, and 15 bases lay between the germline ends. The length of the CDR3 is 15 residues. The CDR3 loop is CASSYSSVGVVGYTF. The CDR3 DNA follows: TGTGCCAGCAGTTACTCGAGTGTCGGGGTCGTTGGCTACACCTTC.

The J gene is TRBJ2-5, the V gene TRBV21-1; no DNA check was done on the table's D call, TRBD1. TRBV21-1 is a recognized pseudogene. The CDR3 consists of 16 residues. CDR3 sequence: CASSKLTGLPMETQYF. Written as DNA, the CDR3 is TGTGCCAGCAGCAAACTGACAGGGTTACCCATGGAGACCCAGTACTTC.

The rearrangement links TRBV18 to TRBJ2-1, with 9 bases identical to TRBD2. The V and J ends lost 3 bases and 2 bases, in that order; junction bases with no gene match: 5. CDR1 KGHSH and CDR2 LQKENI come from the germline V gene. This CDR3 region has 16 residues. This CDR3 reads CASSPSGTSPYNEQFF. For the CDR3, the DNA is TGTGCCAGCTCACCGTCCGGGACTAGCCCCTACAATGAGCAGTTCTTC.

The CDR3 is CASSLVGDGDTQYF. The DNA for the CDR3 is TGTGCCAGCAGCTTAGTCGGGGATGGAGATACGCAGTATTTT. The chain recombines TRBV7-3 with TRBJ2-3; a possible D gene is TRBD2 (5 bases). With 2 bases removed from V and 5 bases from J, the gap between germline ends came to 11 bases. CDR3 length: 14 amino acids. Germline CDR1 is SGHTA and CDR2 is FQGTGA. The full variable domain, its missing parts supplied by reference TRBV7-3 and TRBJ2-3, is GAGVSQTPSNKVTEKGKYVELRCDPISGHTALYWYRQSLGQGPEFLIYFQGTGAADDSGLPNDRFFAVRPEGSVSTLKIQRTERGDSAVYLCASSLVGDGDTQYFGPGTRLTVL.

The chain recombines TRBV30 with TRBJ2-1; TRBD1 agrees at 12 bases. Germline lookup yields CDR1 GTSNPN and CDR2 SVGIG (reference sequence). The CDR3 runs 20 residues. V lost 0 bases to trimming and J lost 1 base; unmatched junction nucleotides: 13. CDR3 bases: TGTGCCTGGAGTGTACTGGGACAGGGGGCCCCGGGGGGATCCTACAATGAGCAGTTCTTC. It encodes CAWSVLGQGAPGGSYNEQFF. Filled out from reference TRBV30 and TRBJ2-1, the complete variable domain reads SQTIHQWPATLVQPVGSPLSLECTVEGTSNPNLYWYRQAAGRGLQLLFYSVGIGQISSEVPQNLSASRPQDRQFILSSKKLLLSDSGFYLCAWSVLGQGAPGGSYNEQFFGPGTRLTVL.

This clone was found a few times. This sequence joins TRBV5-1 and TRBJ2-7; D may correspond to TRBD1 or TRBD2 (5 bases each). The CDR3 is 12 amino acids. CDR1 and CDR2 from the germline V gene are SGHRS and YFSETQ. Trimming took 8 bases from V and 7 from J, leaving 16 bases between them. The CDR3 protein is CASYSQRGEQYF. CDR3 DNA: TGCGCCAGTTACTCACAGAGGGGAGAGCAGTACTTC. Full variable domain (rest looked up from reference TRBV5-1 and TRBJ2-7): KAGVTQTPRYLIKTRGQQVTLSCSPISGHRSVSWYQQTPGQGLQFLFEYFSETQRNKGNFPGRFSGRQFSNSRSEMNVSTLELGDSALYLCASYSQRGEQYFGPGTRLTVT.

The chain joins TRBV10-3 to TRBJ1-2; D may be TRBD1 (5 bases). The CDR3 has 15 residues. Germline CDR1 reads ENHRY; CDR2 reads SYGVKD. Trimming stripped 7 bases from V and 2 bases from J, with 17 bases between. The CDR3 loop reads CAITDKGSPNYGYTF. In DNA, the CDR3 is TGTGCCATCACGGACAAGGGGTCCCCCAACTATGGCTACACCTTC.

V and J are TRBV5-6 and TRBJ2-3; 8 bases align to TRBD1. The germline gives CDR1 SGHDT, CDR2 YYEEEE. The CDR3 consists of 15 residues. The V and J ends lost 2 bases and 10 bases, in that order; junction bases with no gene match: 12. CDR3 residues: CASSFFQGALGAQYF. CDR3 nucleotide sequence: TGTGCCAGCAGCTTTTTCCAGGGGGCCCTAGGTGCGCAGTATTTT.

This clone was seen once. The sample has other DNA sequences that encode this CDR3 too. The V call is TRBV11-2, the J call TRBJ2-1, with a weak D call TRBD2 (6 bases). The CDR3 spans 16 residues. Between the trimmed V and J ends, which lost 3 bases and 0 bases, there was a span of 12 bases. Germline V gene sequence: CDR1 SGHAT, CDR2 FQNNGV. The CDR3 reads CASSLGGTSSYNEQFF. The DNA of the CDR3 is TGTGCCAGCAGCTTGGGCGGGACTTCCTCCTACAATGAGCAGTTCTTC.

V usage is TRBV7-6 and J usage is TRBJ2-1, with D perhaps TRBD2 (7 bases). V lost 0 bases and J 0 bases, leaving 18 bases between the germline ends. There are 19 residues in the CDR3. The germline CDR1 and CDR2 sequences are SGHVS and FNYEAQ. Here the CDR3 reads CASSLARGAAGSSYNEQFF. CDR3 DNA sequence: TGTGCCAGCAGCTTAGCCCGGGGGGCGGCCGGGAGCTCCTACAATGAGCAGTTCTTC.

The V and J genes are TRBV5-1 and TRBJ2-2; 10 nucleotides agree with TRBD1. The CDR3 runs 17 residues. Germline assignment: CDR1 SGHRS and CDR2 YFSETQ. V trimming: 1 base; J trimming: 3 bases; junction bases outside the gene matches: 6. The CDR3 is CASSLSAGTGDTGELFF. CDR3 DNA sequence: TGCGCCAGCAGCTTGTCCGCCGGGACAGGGGACACCGGGGAGCTGTTTTTT.

The chain couples TRBV5-1 to TRBJ1-4; 7 bases align to TRBD1. J lost 6 bases, V lost 1 base, and 6 bases had no gene match. This CDR3 region has 15 residues. Germline assignment: CDR1 SGHRS and CDR2 YFSETQ. The CDR3 loop is CASSLRQGPYEKLFF. The CDR3 bases are TGCGCCAGCAGCTTGAGACAGGGCCCTTATGAAAAACTGTTTTTT.

The rearrangement uses TRBV19 and TRBJ1-1; TRBD1 matches at 8 bases. V shed 9 bases and J 3 bases; nucleotides not matched to a gene: 15. The CDR3 consists of 16 residues. The germline CDR1 and CDR2 sequences are LNHDA and SQIVND (reference sequence). The CDR3 DNA reads as TGTGCCAGCCTGGAACAGGGGGGGGGCCCCGACACTGAAGCTTTCTTT. Protein: CASLEQGGGPDTEAFF.

This clone appeared a few times. V and J are TRBV5-1 and TRBJ2-3; TRBD2 might be the D (5 bases). The CDR3 runs to 13 residues. From germline, CDR1 is SGHRS and CDR2 YFSETQ. V lost 0 bases, J lost 4 bases, and 6 bases lay in between. CDR3 coding DNA: TGCGCCAGCAGCTTGGCTAGCCCAGATACGCAGTATTTT. It is translated as CASSLASPDTQYF.

The chain links TRBV15 to TRBJ2-3; TRBD2 is a possible D gene (6 bases). In germline, CDR1 is LNHNV, CDR2 YYDKDF (reference sequence). V lost 8 bases and J 0 bases, leaving 15 bases between the germline ends. This CDR3 has 15 amino acids. CDR3 nucleotide sequence: TGTGCCACCCGAGGAGGGGAGCTAAGCACAGATACGCAGTATTTT. It translates to CATRGGELSTDTQYF.

The chain has TRBV18 and TRBJ1-1, with 8 bases identical to TRBD1. The CDR3 totals 16 residues. Unmatched junction bases numbered 11, after V lost 6 bases and J lost 2 bases. CDR1 is KGHSH and CDR2 is LQKENI in the germline V gene. CDR3 nucleotide sequence: TGTGCCAGCTCTAAGGGACAGGTGATATCTAACACTGAAGCTTTCTTT. Protein product: CASSKGQVISNTEAFF.

The chain uses TRBV30 and TRBJ1-5; 10 nucleotides align to TRBD1. CDR1 is GTSNPN and CDR2 is SVGIG in the germline V gene (reference sequence). Trimming at V came to 6 bases and at J to 4 bases, leaving 9 bases not matched to a gene. This CDR3 has 15 amino acids. CDR3 loop: CACMPGQGLNQPQHF. CDR3 sequence (DNA): TGTGCCTGCATGCCGGGACAGGGGCTTAATCAGCCCCAGCATTTT.

The rearrangement links TRBV27 to TRBJ1-2; 7 bases are shared with TRBD1. The CDR3 is 17 amino acids. Germline V gives CDR1 MNHEY, CDR2 SMNVEV (reference sequence). Trimming cost V 3 bases and J 8 bases; bases outside gene matches: 18. CDR3 in amino acids: CASSFPAPRDRRTGYTF. The CDR3, as DNA: TGTGCCAGCAGTTTCCCCGCGCCCCGGGACAGACGTACAGGCTACACCTTC.

The chain combines TRBV2 with TRBJ2-1, with 7 bases matching TRBD1. V shed 6 bases, J shed 5 bases, and the junction held 7 bases outside the gene matches. The CDR3 has 14 amino acids. Germline V CDR1 and CDR2: SNHLY, FYNNEI. The CDR3 bases are TGTGCCAGCAGATTGGACAGGACCCACAATGAGCAGTTCTTC. The encoded protein is CASRLDRTHNEQFF.

The chain links TRBV6-5 to TRBJ2-2; the D gene could be TRBD1 or TRBD2 (5 bases each). Germline V lookup: CDR1 MNHEY, CDR2 SVGAGI. This CDR3 has 15 amino acids. Trimming took 8 bases from V and 0 from J, leaving 13 bases between them. The CDR3 DNA follows: TGTGCCAGCCGTAGGCAGGGAGCGAACACCGGGGAGCTGTTTTTT. Its protein is CASRRQGANTGELFF.

The rearrangement links TRBV3-1 (or the pseudogene TRBV3-2) to TRBJ2-3; the match to TRBD2 covers 12 bases. Per the germline V gene, CDR1 is LGHDT and CDR2 is YNNKEL (reference sequence). This CDR3 is 15 amino acids long. Trimming cost V 7 bases and J 4 bases; bases outside gene matches: 6. CDR3 sequence (DNA): TGTGCCAGCACCACCCTAGCGGGGGGGGCAGATACGCAGTATTTT. Protein: CASTTLAGGADTQYF.

The chain is built from TRBV5-4 and TRBJ2-1, with D tentatively TRBD2 (6 bases). The germline CDR1 and CDR2 sequences are SGHNT and YYREEE (reference sequence). V was clipped by 2 bases and J by 6 bases, with 9 bases between them. CDR3 length: 13 residues. The CDR3 nucleotides read TGTGCCAGCAGCTTAGGAGGGGTCAATGAGCAGTTCTTC. The encoded protein is CASSLGGVNEQFF.

This rearrangement joins TRBV3-1 (or the pseudogene TRBV3-2) to TRBJ1-1, with D perhaps matching TRBD1 (5 bases). The CDR3 loop spans 18 amino acids. Between the trimmed V and J ends, which lost 4 bases and 0 bases, there was a span of 21 bases. Germline V gives CDR1 LGHDT, CDR2 YNNKEL (reference sequence). The DNA of the CDR3 is TGTGCCAGCAGCCCGCCCCCCAGGGTAGCGGGCATGAACACTGAAGCTTTCTTT. It specifies CASSPPPRVAGMNTEAFF.